The clone carrying this T cell receptor (beta chain) has ten or more counts. This entry comes from a study of low-dose radiotherapy and immunotherapy resistance in tumors. Priming of first-strand cDNA relied on TRAV- and TRBV-specific primers (covering alpha and beta chains). Over roughly 20 PCR cycles, TCRs were amplified from a constant-region primer and V-primer adapter. Via MiXCR, TCRdb re-called the reads, giving one row per CDR3 protein. The sample lists 64,000 or so distinct CDR3 sequences; less than 30% were seen once. Time point described: before trial treatment. Patients qualified if they had advanced solid tumors that lacked tumor-infiltrating lymphocytes. The germline V gene encodes CDR1 SGHTA and CDR2 FQGTGA. The CDR3 loop spans 18 amino acids. Trimming cost V 3 bases and J 3 bases; bases outside gene matches: 8.

This chain links TRBV7-3 with TRBJ2-1; 13 bases align to TRBD2. The source was PBMCs, collected before treatment. This TCR was recovered from a male donor with rectosigmoid adenocarcinoma. The CDR3 reads CASSFKGTSGTLYNEQFF. CDR3 bases: TGTGCCAGCAGCTTTAAGGGGACTAGCGGGACACTCTACAATGAGCAGTTCTTC.